This T cell receptor (beta chain) stems from a study of CXCR3-negative and CXCR3-positive naive CD8 T cells. Across the whole study: With about 1.5 +/- 0.3 million reads per library, the TRB reads numbered some 150 million in total. Study-wide results and caveats: Diversity was high in both naive subsets and much lower in memory cells. Post-cryopreservation CXCR3 expression was partly diminished, and the bulk of assays employed fresh PBMCs. CXCR3-positive naive cells carried more hydrophobic TRB CDR3s than CXCR3-negative ones.

Libraries were UMI-labeled 5' RACE TRB cDNA. TCRdb re-called the 5' RACE reads and catalogs CDR3 proteins one per entry, DNA excluded. This sample's table reports 100,000 to 150,000 distinct CDR3 sequences. The sorting of each CD8+ T cell subset was done in triplicate, at about 300,000 cells each. This CDR3 is 15 amino acids long. For this clonotype: Its antigen is unidentified.

The TCR was taken from a human donor in good health. Some clones in this sample may be carry-over from other donors' samples. Sequencing was done on a sample of naive CXCR3+ CD8+ T cells from blood. Subset noted: CD45RO-CCR7+CD27+CD95- naive CD8+ T cells expressing CXCR3 (TNR3+). The chain links TRBV12-3 or TRBV12-4 to TRBJ2-5; the D call of TRBD1 rests on TCRdb alone, since no DNA is present to check it. CDR3 region: CASIPSGGFQETQYF.